This TCR beta chain appears in the sequencing data of a study of metastatic and nonmetastatic thyroid tumors. The CDR3 loop spans 16 amino acids. The germline V gene encodes CDR1 MNHNS and CDR2 SASEGT. Trimming removed 3 bases from V and 0 bases from J; junction bases left unmatched: 5. No patient had received any treatment before thyroid surgery. This clone was counted only a few times. TCRdb re-processed the PCR reads through MiXCR. This table holds fewer than 40,000 clones, around a third found once. This rearrangement joins TRBV6-1 to TRBJ1-5; 7 nucleotides line up with TRBD1. Material for sequencing was tumor tissue. The receptor was derived from a female donor with papillary thyroid cancer or a benign thyroid nodule (not recorded which). Some clones in this sample may be carry-over from other donors' samples. CDR3 amino acids: CASSEMTGTSNQPQHF. For the CDR3, the DNA is TGTGCCAGCAGTGAGATGACAGGGACTAGCAATCAGCCCCAGCATTTT.